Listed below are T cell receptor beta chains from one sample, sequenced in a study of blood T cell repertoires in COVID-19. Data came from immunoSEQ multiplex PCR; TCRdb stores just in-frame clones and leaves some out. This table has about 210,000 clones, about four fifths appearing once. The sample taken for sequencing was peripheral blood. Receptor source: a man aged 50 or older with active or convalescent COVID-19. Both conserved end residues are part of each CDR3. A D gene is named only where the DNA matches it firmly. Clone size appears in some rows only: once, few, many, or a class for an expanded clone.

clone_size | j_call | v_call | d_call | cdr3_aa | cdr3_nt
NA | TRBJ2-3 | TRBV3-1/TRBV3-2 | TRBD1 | CASSQDWTGLPDTQYF | TGTGCCAGCAGCCAAGATTGGACAGGTCTTCCAGATACGCAGTATTTT
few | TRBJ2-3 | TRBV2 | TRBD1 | CASRGQVTDTQYF | TGTGCCAGCCGAGGACAGGTCACAGATACGCAGTATTTT
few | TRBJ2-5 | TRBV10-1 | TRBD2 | CASSLGTSGGETQYF | TGCGCCAGCAGTCTCGGGACTAGCGGGGGTGAGACCCAGTACTTC
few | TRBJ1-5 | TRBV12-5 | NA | CASGLVSGPQHF | TGTGCTAGTGGTTTGGTCAGCGGCCCCCAGCATTTT
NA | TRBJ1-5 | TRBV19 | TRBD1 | CASSSRGGGSYAQPQHF | TGTGCCAGTAGTAGCCGAGGAGGGGGCAGTTATGCCCAGCCCCAGCATTTT
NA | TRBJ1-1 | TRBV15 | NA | CATRVGENTEAFF | TGTGCCACCAGGGTCGGGGAGAACACTGAAGCTTTCTTT
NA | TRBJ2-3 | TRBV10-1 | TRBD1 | CASSGQGATDTQYF | TGCGCCAGCAGTGGACAGGGGGCCACAGATACGCAGTATTTT
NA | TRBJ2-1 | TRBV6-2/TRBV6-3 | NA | CASSYEASSYNEQFF | TGTGCCAGCAGTTACGAGGCTAGCTCCTACAATGAGCAGTTCTTC
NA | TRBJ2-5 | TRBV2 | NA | CASSKTRRGVMETQYF | TGTGCCAGCAGTAAAACACGCAGGGGGGTGATGGAGACCCAGTACTTC
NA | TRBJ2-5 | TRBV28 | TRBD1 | CASSGNRGFETQYF | TGTGCCAGCAGTGGCAACAGGGGCTTTGAGACCCAGTACTTC
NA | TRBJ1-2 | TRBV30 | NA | CAWSHPGSPRYYGYTF | TGTGCCTGGAGCCACCCGGGAAGCCCAAGGTACTATGGCTACACCTTC
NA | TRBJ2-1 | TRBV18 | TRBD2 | CASSPPGASGSDNEQFF | TGTGCCAGCTCACCACCTGGGGCTAGCGGGAGCGACAATGAGCAGTTCTTC
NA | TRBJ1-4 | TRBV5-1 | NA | CASSWEEKLFF | TGCGCCAGCAGCTGGGAGGAAAAACTGTTTTTT
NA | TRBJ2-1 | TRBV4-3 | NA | CASSQDHEIWSNEQFF | TGCGCCAGCAGCCAAGATCATGAGATATGGTCGAATGAGCAGTTCTTC
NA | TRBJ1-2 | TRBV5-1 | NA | CASSWGQTPGGYGYTF | TGCGCCAGCAGCTGGGGCCAAACTCCCGGCGGCTATGGCTACACCTTC
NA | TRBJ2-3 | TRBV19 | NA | CASSIVGGTSTDTQYF | TGTGCCAGTAGTATAGTAGGCGGGACTAGCACAGATACGCAGTATTTT